These T cell receptor beta chains were read from a single sample in a study of T cell responses to AZD1222 COVID-19 vaccine. Clones were read by immunoSEQ multiplex PCR, and TCRdb kept only the in-frame ones, dropping some. Here the sample spans some 150,000 clones, roughly 92% being singletons. The source was peripheral blood, collected on day 0 of AZD1222 vaccination. The receptors derive from an adult in good health. The CDR3 runs from the conserved cysteine through the conserved F or W. Fields, in order: clone size, V gene, D gene, J gene, CDR3 protein, CDR3 DNA. A D gene is named only where the DNA matches it firmly. The size entry is marked missing in some rows and otherwise reads once, few, many or a size class.

size: NA
V: TRBV11-2
D: NA
J: TRBJ1-2
CDR3: CASSLGGHGYTF
DNA: TGTGCCAGCAGCTTAGGGGGGCATGGCTACACCTTC

size: NA
V: TRBV7-9
D: NA
J: TRBJ1-2
CDR3: CASSPGVDRITNYGYTF
DNA: TGTGCCAGCAGCCCTGGGGTCGACAGAATAACTAACTATGGCTACACCTTC

size: NA
V: TRBV27
D: TRBD1
J: TRBJ2-7
CDR3: CASSSGGLGIYEQYF
DNA: TGTGCCAGCAGTTCAGGGGGCCTAGGGATCTACGAGCAGTACTTC

size: NA
V: TRBV6-1
D: NA
J: TRBJ1-1
CDR3: CASSELGGNTEAFF
DNA: TGTGCCAGCAGTGAATTGGGGGGGAACACTGAAGCTTTCTTT

size: NA
V: TRBV7-9
D: TRBD1
J: TRBJ2-1
CDR3: CASSVGTGGRNEQFF
DNA: TGTGCCAGCAGCGTAGGGACAGGGGGACGCAATGAGCAGTTCTTC

size: once
V: TRBV11-2
D: TRBD2
J: TRBJ2-1
CDR3: CASSTGLAGVNEQFF
DNA: TGTGCCAGCAGCACCGGACTAGCGGGAGTGAATGAGCAGTTCTTC

size: NA
V: TRBV9
D: NA
J: TRBJ2-7
CDR3: CASSVAGTLSYEQYF
DNA: TGTGCCAGCAGCGTAGCCGGGACCCTATCCTACGAGCAGTACTTC

size: once
V: TRBV12-3/TRBV12-4
D: NA
J: TRBJ1-1
CDR3: CASRRGTKREAFF
DNA: TGTGCCAGCAGGAGGGGGACGAAACGGGAAGCTTTCTTT

size: NA
V: TRBV4-1
D: NA
J: TRBJ2-2
CDR3: CASSQGTVNTGELFF
DNA: TGCGCCAGCAGCCAAGGGACGGTGAACACCGGGGAGCTGTTTTTT

size: once
V: TRBV21-1
D: NA
J: TRBJ2-7
CDR3: CASSKIFRGRLVGGCCYEQYF
DNA: TGTGCCAGCAGCAAAATTTTTCGCGGGAGGCTGGTCGGGGGATGTTGCTACGAGCAGTACTTC

size: NA
V: TRBV19
D: NA
J: TRBJ1-2
CDR3: CASSTDGAHYGYTF
DNA: TGTGCCAGTAGTACCGACGGGGCCCACTATGGCTACACCTTC

size: NA
V: TRBV28
D: NA
J: TRBJ1-6
CDR3: CASSPSYNSPLHF
DNA: TGTGCCAGCAGTCCTAGCTATAATTCACCCCTCCACTTT

size: NA
V: TRBV18
D: NA
J: TRBJ1-5
CDR3: CASSPRGGSNQPQHF
DNA: TGTGCCAGCTCACCAAGGGGAGGTAGCAATCAGCCCCAGCATTTT

size: NA
V: TRBV7-9
D: TRBD2
J: TRBJ2-5
CDR3: CASRDYSGIQETQYF
DNA: TGTGCCAGCAGGGATTATAGCGGGATCCAAGAGACCCAGTACTTC

size: once
V: TRBV9
D: TRBD2
J: TRBJ2-7
CDR3: CASSVRLAGEQYF
DNA: TGTGCCAGCAGCGTCCGACTAGCGGGGGAGCAGTACTTC

size: NA
V: TRBV4-1
D: TRBD1
J: TRBJ1-1
CDR3: CASSHSDRVTEAFF
DNA: TGCGCCAGCAGCCATTCGGACAGGGTAACTGAAGCTTTCTTT

size: NA
V: TRBV18
D: NA
J: TRBJ2-3
CDR3: CASSPPAAARTDTQYF
DNA: TGTGCCAGCTCACCACCGGCCGCGGCCCGCACAGATACGCAGTATTTT

size: NA
V: TRBV4-1
D: TRBD1
J: TRBJ1-4
CDR3: CASSQATGGAGGEKLFF
DNA: TGCGCCAGCAGCCAAGCCACAGGGGGCGCTGGGGGTGAAAAACTGTTTTTT

size: NA
V: TRBV25-1
D: NA
J: TRBJ1-2
CDR3: CASSESWAAYGYTF
DNA: TGTGCCAGCAGTGAATCTTGGGCAGCCTATGGCTACACCTTC

size: NA
V: TRBV11-2
D: NA
J: TRBJ1-5
CDR3: CASSLGGADTNQPQHF
DNA: TGTGCCAGCAGCTTAGGAGGTGCGGACACCAATCAGCCCCAGCATTTT

size: NA
V: TRBV6-5
D: NA
J: TRBJ2-1
CDR3: CASSYSNSPNEQFF
DNA: TGTGCCAGCAGTTACTCCAACAGTCCCAATGAGCAGTTCTTC

size: NA
V: TRBV2
D: TRBD2
J: TRBJ2-1
CDR3: CASNRGLADNEQFF
DNA: TGTGCCAGCAACCGGGGACTAGCAGACAATGAGCAGTTCTTC

size: NA
V: TRBV19
D: TRBD1
J: TRBJ1-5
CDR3: CASSTRTGGNQPQHF
DNA: TGTGCCAGTAGTACCAGGACAGGGGGCAATCAGCCCCAGCATTTT